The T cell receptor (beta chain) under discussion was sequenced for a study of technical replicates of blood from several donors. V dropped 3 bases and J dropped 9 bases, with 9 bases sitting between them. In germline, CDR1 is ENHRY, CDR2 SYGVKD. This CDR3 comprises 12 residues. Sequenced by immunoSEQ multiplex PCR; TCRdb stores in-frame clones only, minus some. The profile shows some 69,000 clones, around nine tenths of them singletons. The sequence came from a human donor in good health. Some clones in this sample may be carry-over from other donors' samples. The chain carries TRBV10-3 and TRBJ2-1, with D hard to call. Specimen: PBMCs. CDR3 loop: CAISDTVSEQFF. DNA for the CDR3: TGTGCCATCAGTGATACGGTTTCTGAGCAGTTCTTC.